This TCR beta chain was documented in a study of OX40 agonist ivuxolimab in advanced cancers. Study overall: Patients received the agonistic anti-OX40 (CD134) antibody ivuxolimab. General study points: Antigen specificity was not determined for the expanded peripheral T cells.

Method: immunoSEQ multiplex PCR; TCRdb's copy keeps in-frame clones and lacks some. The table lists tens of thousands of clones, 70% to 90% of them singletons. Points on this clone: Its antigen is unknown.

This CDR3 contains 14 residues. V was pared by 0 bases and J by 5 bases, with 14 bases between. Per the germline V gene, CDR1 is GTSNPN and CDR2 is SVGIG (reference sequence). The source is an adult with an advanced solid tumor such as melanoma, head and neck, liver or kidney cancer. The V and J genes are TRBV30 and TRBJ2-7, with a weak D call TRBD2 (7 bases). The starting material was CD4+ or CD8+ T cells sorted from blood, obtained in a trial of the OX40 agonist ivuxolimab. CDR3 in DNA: TGTGCCTGGAGTGTATGGGGGGGCAACCACGAGCAGTACTTC. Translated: CAWSVWGGNHEQYF. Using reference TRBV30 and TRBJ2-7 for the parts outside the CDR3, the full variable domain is SQTIHQWPATLVQPVGSPLSLECTVEGTSNPNLYWYRQAAGRGLQLLFYSVGIGQISSEVPQNLSASRPQDRQFILSSKKLLLSDSGFYLCAWSVWGGNHEQYFGPGTRLTVT.